This TCR beta chain is drawn from a study of cytomegalovirus exposure and HLA in healthy donors. Whole-study context: Among several hundred genotyped donors, roughly 81% fell in the Caucasian-associated ancestry cluster.

In regard to this clone: Its antigen is as yet unknown. An end of the junction differs from the germline gene, which may be a read error.

A multiplex PCR was run with 60 Vbeta primers and 13 Jbeta primers. Measured with immunoSEQ multiplex PCR; TCRdb has only the in-frame clones, and not every one. Of 150,000 to 200,000 clones listed, 75% to 85% were seen once; the top ten hold less than 9%. CDR3 length equals 15 residues. The germline gives CDR1 SSHAT, CDR2 FNYEAQ (reference sequence). In nominal health when sampled, donors likely had unrecorded immune exposures nonetheless. The study's findings and limits: Specificity for CMV antigens was confirmed in vitro for a few of the CMV-associated chains. When presence/absence was analysed, sequencing depth was taken to be roughly uniform across donors.

Specimen: PBMCs. The origin of this receptor is a male donor in good health and CMV-seropositive. The J gene is TRBJ1-3, the V gene TRBV7-7; TRBD1 matches at 8 bases. Here the CDR3 DNA reads TGTGCTAGCAGCCCGGGGACAGGCGCTGGAAACACCATATATTTT. Protein product: CASSPGTGAGNTIYF. Full variable domain (missing parts from reference TRBV7-7 and TRBJ1-3): GAGVSQSPRYKVTKRGQDVTLRCDPISSHATLYWYQQALGQGPEFLTYFNYEAQPDKSGLPSDRFSAERPEGSISTLTIQRTEQRDSAMYRCASSPGTGAGNTIYFGEGSWLTVV.